The 11 T cell receptor beta chains below all came from one sample that was sequenced in a study of Tregs in tolerant kidney transplant recipients. Some clones are missing from TCRdb's copy, which holds only in-frame ones; the method was immunoSEQ multiplex PCR. The listing contains roughly 53,000 clones. The starting material was CD4+ T cells from blood, obtained before the transplant. The receptor source for this set is a human donor who received a combined kidney and bone marrow transplant.

For this clone: With the read ending 3 residues before the CDR3 end, the germline J gene is used to fill in that end. This rearrangement joins TRBV29-1 to TRBJ2-3; TRBD1 matches 7 bases. CDR1 and CDR2 from the germline V gene are SQVTM and ANQGSEA. The V and J ends lost 5 bases and 3 bases, in that order; junction bases with no gene match: 8. This CDR3 is 14 amino acids long. The part of the CDR3 DNA that was read is TGCAGCGTTCCGGACAGGTTAATTACAGATACG. This gives the protein CSVPDRLITDT. In full, the CDR3 reads CSVPDRLITDTQYF.

With regard to this clone: The read is 3 residues too short to cover the CDR3 end, so that end is filled in from the germline J gene. This rearrangement joins TRBV29-1 to TRBJ1-3; the match to TRBD1 covers 8 bases. This CDR3 is built from 12 residues. The germline V gene has CDR1 SQVTM and CDR2 ANQGSEA. The V gene end was trimmed by 7 bases and the J gene end by 4 bases; junction bases not matched to a gene: 3. CDR3 DNA, as far as it was read: TGCAGCGCAAGACAGGGGGGAAACACC. It yields the protein CSARQGGNT. The full CDR3 protein reads CSARQGGNTIYF.

Comments on this clone: The read ends 3 residues shy of where the CDR3 ends; the end is completed using the germline J gene. The chain links TRBV2 to TRBJ2-2; perhaps D is TRBD1 or TRBD2 (5 bases each). CDR3 length: 13 amino acids. Germline V gene data show CDR1 as SNHLY and CDR2 as FYNNEI. V was pared by 7 bases and J by 4 bases, with 10 bases between. CDR3 bases read: TGTGCCAGCATGGCGAGGGGCACCGGGGAG. Its translation: CASMARGTGE. In full, the CDR3 is CASMARGTGELFF. Complete variable domain (other parts from reference TRBV2 and TRBJ2-2): EPEVTQTPSHQVTQMGQEVILRCVPISNHLYFYWYRQILGQKVEFLVSFYNNEISEKSEIFDDQFSVERPDGSNFTLKIRSTKLEDSAMYFCASMARGTGELFFGEGSRLTVL.

About this clone itself: From the germline J gene comes the end of the CDR3, since the read stops 3 residues before it. This chain connects TRBV7-2 to TRBJ1-1; unclear D gene. The germline gives CDR1 SGHTA, CDR2 FQGNSA. CDR3 length: 11 residues. V was trimmed by 5 bases and J by 4 bases, leaving 5 bases between them. The CDR3 bases that were read are TGTGCCAGCAGCCTCGTCACTGAA. This gives the protein CASSLVTE. Given in full, the CDR3 is CASSLVTEAFF.

On this clone: From the germline J gene comes the end of the CDR3, since the read stops 3 residues before it. The chain combines TRBV30 with TRBJ2-1, with TRBD2 as a possible D gene (5 bases). Germline loops: CDR1 GTSNPN, CDR2 SVGIG (reference sequence). CDR3 length equals 11 residues. Trimming stripped 8 bases from V and 7 bases from J, with 12 bases between. The part of the CDR3 DNA that was read is TGTGCCCGTTCGGGGAGAAATGAG. Its translation: CARSGRNE. The whole CDR3 protein is CARSGRNEQFF.

Comments on this clone: The CDR3 end is not reached by the read, which stops 3 residues before it; the germline J gene fills it in. The genes are TRBV19 and TRBJ1-2; D unclear. Between the trimmed V and J ends, which lost 6 bases and 5 bases, there was a span of 10 bases. Germline CDR1 and CDR2: LNHDA and SQIVND (reference sequence). The CDR3 runs 12 residues. The part of the CDR3 DNA that was read is TGTGCCAGTAGCTCAGTGCTTTATGGC. Translated: CASSSVLYG. In full, the CDR3 is CASSSVLYGYTF.

Concerning this clone itself: Read sequence stops 3 residues before the CDR3 end, and the germline J gene provides the missing end. The rearrangement links TRBV7-6 to TRBJ2-5; a possible D gene is TRBD2 (5 bases). Looked up from germline, CDR1 is SGHVS and CDR2 is FNYEAQ. CDR3 length equals 15 residues. V was clipped by 2 bases and J by 4 bases, with 14 bases between them. The CDR3 bases that were read are TGTGCCAGCAGCTTAAGGCCGGGGTCGGGAGAGACC. Translating gives CASSLRPGSGET. The entire CDR3 is CASSLRPGSGETQYF.

With respect to this clone: The sequenced fragment ends 3 residues before the CDR3 boundary, so the rest is inferred from the germline J gene. V gene TRBV5-1 combines with J gene TRBJ1-2, with D hard to call. The germline V and J ends were trimmed by 6 bases and 7 bases, with 16 bases remaining between them. Germline V gene sequence: CDR1 SGHRS, CDR2 YFSETQ. The CDR3 covers 13 residues. The covered CDR3 bases are TGCGCCAGCACCGCTCAAGGGTTTACTGGC. Translated: CASTAQGFTG. The whole CDR3 protein is CASTAQGFTGYTF. The complete variable domain, with remaining parts taken from reference TRBV5-1 and TRBJ1-2, reads KAGVTQTPRYLIKTRGQQVTLSCSPISGHRSVSWYQQTPGQGLQFLFEYFSETQRNKGNFPGRFSGRQFSNSRSEMNVSTLELGDSALYLCASTAQGFTGYTFGSGTRLTVV.

Regarding this clone: Read sequence stops 3 residues before the CDR3 end, and the germline J gene provides the missing end. The chain combines TRBV2 with TRBJ1-2, with a possible D match to TRBD1 (5 bases). CDR3 size: 16 residues. With 5 bases removed from V and 4 bases from J, the gap between germline ends came to 20 bases. The germline V gene has CDR1 SNHLY and CDR2 FYNNEI. The CDR3 loop reads CASSNLGQASFYGYTF. CDR3 DNA (partial): TGTGCCAGCAGTAACCTCGGACAAGCCTCCTTCTATGGC.

Partial CDR3 DNA: TGTGCCTGGAGTTCCCTAGGGGGGGGGAGGGGC. Translated, it gives CAWSSLGGGRG. The whole CDR3 protein is CAWSSLGGGRGYTF. This chain links TRBV30 with TRBJ1-2; weak D call: TRBD1 (6 bases). The observed sequence ends 3 residues before the CDR3 terminus, with the missing tail filled in from the germline J gene. Per germline, CDR1 GTSNPN and CDR2 SVGIG (reference sequence). This CDR3 has 14 residues.

Comment on this clone: Read coverage stops 3 residues before the CDR3 terminus; the germline J gene supplies the remainder. The gene calls are TRBV2 and TRBJ2-3; TRBD2 aligns across 9 bases. There are 15 residues in the CDR3. The germline V gene encodes CDR1 SNHLY and CDR2 FYNNEI. V lost 6 bases and J lost 4; bases outside the gene matches: 8. CDR3 amino acids: CASRNLAGRADTQYF. CDR3 bases read: TGTGCCAGCAGAAACCTAGCGGGAAGGGCAGATACG.